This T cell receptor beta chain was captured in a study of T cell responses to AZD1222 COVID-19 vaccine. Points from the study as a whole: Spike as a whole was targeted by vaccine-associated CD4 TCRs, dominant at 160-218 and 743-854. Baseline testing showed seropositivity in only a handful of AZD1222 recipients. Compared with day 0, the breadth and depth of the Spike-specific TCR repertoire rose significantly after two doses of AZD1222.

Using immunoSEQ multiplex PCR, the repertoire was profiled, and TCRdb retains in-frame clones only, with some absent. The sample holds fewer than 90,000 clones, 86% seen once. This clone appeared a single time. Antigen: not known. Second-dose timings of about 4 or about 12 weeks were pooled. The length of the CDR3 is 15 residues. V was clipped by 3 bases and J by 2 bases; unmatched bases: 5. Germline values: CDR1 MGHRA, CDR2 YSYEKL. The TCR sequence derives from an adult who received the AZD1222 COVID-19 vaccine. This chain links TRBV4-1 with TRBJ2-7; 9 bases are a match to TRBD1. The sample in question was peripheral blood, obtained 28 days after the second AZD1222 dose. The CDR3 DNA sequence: TGCGCCAGCAGCCAGGAGACAGGGGGAGCCTACGAGCAGTACTTC. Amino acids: CASSQETGGAYEQYF.